The present entry profiles one T cell receptor beta chain with its context. The data stem from a study of shared clonotypes between healthy human individuals. Sequencing used immunoSEQ multiplex PCR; TCRdb keeps in-frame clones, though not all of them. The sample carries approximately 2.5 million clones, roughly 92% recorded once. Germline lookup yields CDR1 MDHEN and CDR2 SYDVKM. This CDR3 is 15 amino acids long. V dropped 1 base and J dropped 5 bases, with 11 bases sitting between them. This chain connects TRBV28 to TRBJ1-4, with D perhaps TRBD1 (6 bases). The TCR sequence derives from a man younger than 35 in good health. Sequencing was performed on naive CD4+ T cells sorted from blood. Subset of the sample: CD45RA+ positively selected. CDR3 sequence: CASSLLGGKNEKLFF. The CDR3 DNA sequence: TGTGCCAGCAGTTTATTAGGGGGGAAGAATGAAAAACTGTTTTTT.